Below are 25 T cell receptor beta chains sequenced from a single sample in a study of ipilimumab plus nivolumab after autologous stem cell transplantation. The protocol was immunoSEQ multiplex PCR, while the TCRdb copy is restricted to in-frame clones and leaves out a portion. The sample consists of 15,000 to 20,000 clones, approximately 78% of them appearing once. The sample in question was PBMCs, obtained in a trial of ipilimumab plus nivolumab as post-transplant consolidation. These receptor sequences come from a male donor with diffuse large B-cell lymphoma.

By frequency in the sample, this clone is medium-sized. The chain has TRBV5-1 and TRBJ1-1, with D perhaps TRBD1 (6 bases). V lost 7 bases to trimming and J lost 1 base, with 14 bases between them. Germline V CDR1 and CDR2: SGHRS, YFSETQ. The CDR3 runs to 14 residues. CDR3 amino acids: CASHDRTANTEAFF. The DNA of the CDR3 is TGCGCCAGCCACGACCGGACAGCGAACACTGAAGCTTTCTTT.

CDR3 sequence: CASSVEGSYEQYF. Here the CDR3 DNA reads TGTGCCAGCAGCGTAGAGGGGTCCTACGAGCAGTACTTC. This rearrangement joins TRBV7-9 to TRBJ2-7, with D perhaps assigned TRBD1 or TRBD2 (5 bases each). Trimming removed 5 bases from V and 1 base from J, with 9 bases in between. The CDR3 runs to 13 residues. CDR1 SEHNR and CDR2 FQNEAQ come from the germline V gene (reference sequence). Full variable domain (outside the CDR3, taken from reference TRBV7-9 and TRBJ2-7): DTGVSQNPRHKITKRGQNVTFRCDPISEHNRLYWYRQTLGQGPEFLTYFQNEAQLEKSRLLSDRFSAERPKGSFSTLEIQRTEQGDSAMYLCASSVEGSYEQYFGPGTRLTVT.

The chain is built from TRBV6-5 and TRBJ2-7; D is ambiguous. CDR1 MNHEY and CDR2 SVGAGI come from the germline V gene. The CDR3 extends over 15 amino acids. V lost 0 bases to trimming and J lost 0 bases, with 9 bases between them. The CDR3 DNA follows: TGTGCCAGCAGTTACTCGGGCGGAAACTCCTACGAGCAGTACTTC. It codes for CASSYSGGNSYEQYF.

This clone was counted a single time. V usage is TRBV4-1 and J usage is TRBJ2-5; 8 nucleotides align to TRBD1. The germline V gene encodes CDR1 MGHRA and CDR2 YSYEKL. Germline trimming cut 4 bases from V and 2 bases from J; bases unmatched to any gene: 3. This CDR3 has 14 amino acids. The CDR3 DNA follows: TGCGCCAGCAGCCGCCACAGGGGGCAAGAGACCCAGTACTTC. Its translation is CASSRHRGQETQYF.

The chain couples TRBV7-9 to TRBJ2-5; 8 bases are a match to TRBD2. The CDR3 runs to 17 residues. Germline V gives CDR1 SEHNR, CDR2 FQNEAQ (reference sequence). After removal of 3 bases from V and 2 bases from J, the junction contained 11 bases not matched to a gene. The CDR3 coding sequence is TGTGCCAGCAGCTTGAGTATGACGGGACTAGTACAAGAGACCCAGTACTTC. Amino acids: CASSLSMTGLVQETQYF.

V and J are TRBV20-1 and TRBJ1-1, with D unresolved. CDR3 size: 11 residues. V lost 4 bases to trimming and J lost 4 bases, with 7 bases between them. Germline V CDR1 and CDR2: DFQATT, SNEGSKA (reference sequence). The chain's CDR3 is CSAIGGTEAFF. CDR3 coding DNA: TGCAGTGCTATTGGTGGCACTGAAGCTTTCTTT.

The chain has TRBV30 and TRBJ1-2; TRBD1 agrees at 8 bases. The CDR3 covers 14 residues. The V gene end was trimmed by 3 bases and the J gene end by 8 bases; junction bases not matched to a gene: 11. Germline CDR1 GTSNPN, CDR2 SVGIG (reference sequence). The CDR3 DNA follows: TGTGCCTGGAGGTCGACAGGGGCAAGGGGCGGCTACACCTTC. Translating gives CAWRSTGARGGYTF.

The V gene is TRBV30, the J gene TRBJ1-1; the D is unclear. Germline V lookup: CDR1 GTSNPN, CDR2 SVGIG (reference sequence). With 1 base removed from V and 4 bases from J, the gap between germline ends came to 10 bases. This CDR3 region has 13 residues. The CDR3 coding sequence is TGTGCCTGGAGTGAGGGTGCCGGCACTGAAGCTTTCTTT. It yields the protein CAWSEGAGTEAFF.

The V gene is TRBV30, the J gene TRBJ2-3, with D unresolved. This CDR3 has 11 amino acids. Trimming cost V 2 bases and J 9 bases, with 9 bases left between them. Germline V gene data show CDR1 as GTSNPN and CDR2 as SVGIG (reference sequence). CDR3 DNA: TGTGCCTGGAGTCCCATTGGAACGCAGTATTTT. Protein product: CAWSPIGTQYF.

The V call is TRBV6-5, the J call TRBJ1-1; D remains ambiguous. Germline V CDR1 and CDR2: MNHEY, SVGAGI. Trimming took off 4 bases at V and 1 base at J, with 7 bases between the two ends. This CDR3 has 13 residues. CDR3 sequence (DNA): TGTGCCAGCAGTTCCCGAAAGAACACTGAAGCTTTCTTT. Protein product: CASSSRKNTEAFF.

The J gene is TRBJ2-1, the V gene TRBV9; no reliable D call. Trimming removed 1 base from V and 5 bases from J, with 13 bases in between. The CDR3 has 15 residues. CDR1 SGDLS and CDR2 YYNGEE come from the germline V gene. CDR3 sequence reads: CASSVIESLHNEQFF. DNA for the CDR3: TGTGCCAGCAGCGTAATCGAGTCCCTCCACAATGAGCAGTTCTTC.

The chain is built from TRBV5-1 and TRBJ2-1; D ambiguous. CDR3 length equals 14 residues. Germline lookup yields CDR1 SGHRS and CDR2 YFSETQ. Trimming took 4 bases from V and 8 from J, leaving 16 bases between them. Written as DNA, the CDR3 is TGCGCCAGCAGCCTCTACTCGAGCCAGGATGAGCAGTTCTTC. Protein sequence: CASSLYSSQDEQFF.

J is TRBJ1-4 and V is TRBV5-4; no clear D. The CDR3 contains 17 residues. Germline V gene lookup returns CDR1 SGHNT and CDR2 YYREEE (reference sequence). V gave up 4 bases and J gave up 14 bases, with 30 bases separating them. In nucleotides, the CDR3 is TGTGCCAGCAGCCAAGATCTGAGCGCGGGCCTTGGAGTAGGGCTGTTTTTT. Its protein is CASSQDLSAGLGVGLFF.

This chain joins TRBV5-1 and TRBJ2-3; D not resolved. Trimming shortened V by 3 bases and J by 5 bases, and 10 bases separated the two germline ends. From germline, CDR1 is SGHRS and CDR2 YFSETQ. This CDR3 is 13 amino acids long. Here the CDR3 reads CASSSFPGDTQYF. The CDR3, as DNA: TGCGCCAGCAGCTCGTTCCCCGGAGATACGCAGTATTTT.

The chain has TRBV19 and TRBJ2-7; no reliable D call. The CDR3 length is 13 residues. The germline CDR1 and CDR2 sequences are LNHDA and SQIVND (reference sequence). Trimming cost V 2 bases and J 3 bases, with 8 bases left between them. The CDR3 nucleotides are TGTGCCAGTAGTATAAACGGAAACTACGAGCAGTACTTC. Amino acid sequence: CASSINGNYEQYF.

This chain connects TRBV6-1 to TRBJ1-4, with 7 bases lining up with TRBD1. Germline assignment: CDR1 MNHNS and CDR2 SASEGT. This CDR3 has 14 residues. Losses at the gene ends were 5 bases for V and 2 bases for J; bases not matched to a gene: 2. The CDR3 DNA follows: TGTGCCAGCAGTAACAGGGGCACTAATGAAAAACTGTTTTTT. Encoded protein: CASSNRGTNEKLFF.

This chain links TRBV4-3 with TRBJ1-2; TRBD1 aligns across 9 bases. The J segment lost 1 base and the V segment lost 0 bases, leaving 3 bases of the junction unmatched. Germline V gene data show CDR1 as LGHNA and CDR2 as YSLEER. There are 16 residues in the CDR3. CDR3 DNA sequence: TGCGCCAGCAGCCAAGAGTTGGGACAGGGTAACTATGGCTACACCTTC. Its translation: CASSQELGQGNYGYTF.

The rearrangement joins TRBV5-1 to TRBJ2-4; the D call may be TRBD1 or TRBD2 (5 bases each). The CDR3 is 17 residues long. Germline assignment: CDR1 SGHRS and CDR2 YFSETQ. Trimming pared 5 bases from V and 3 bases from J, leaving 21 bases between. Here the CDR3 reads CASRPPGRPTSKNIQYF. In DNA form, the CDR3 reads TGCGCCAGCAGACCGCCGGGACGGCCTACGAGCAAAAACATTCAGTACTTC.

The chain couples TRBV11-2 to TRBJ1-2; D not resolved. This CDR3 has 13 residues. The V gene's germline CDR1 is SGHAT and CDR2 FQNNGV. V lost 6 bases, J lost 4 bases, and 12 bases lay in between. The CDR3 nucleotides read TGTGCCAGCAGTCATGGGAACCCCTATGGCTACACCTTC. This translates into CASSHGNPYGYTF. The whole variable domain, filled in from reference TRBV11-2 and TRBJ1-2, reads EAGVAQSPRYKIIEKRQSVAFWCNPISGHATLYWYQQILGQGPKLLIQFQNNGVVDDSQLPKDRFSAERLKGVDSTLKIQPAKLEDSAVYLCASSHGNPYGYTFGSGTRLTVV.

This sequence joins TRBV10-3 and TRBJ1-5; D ambiguous. The CDR3 consists of 15 residues. CDR1 and CDR2 from the germline V gene are ENHRY and SYGVKD. The V gene lost 4 bases and the J gene lost 0 bases, with 10 bases spanning the gap. The CDR3 nucleotides read TGTGCCATCAGTGGTACTACCTATAGCAATCAGCCCCAGCATTTT. It is translated as CAISGTTYSNQPQHF.

V usage is TRBV27 and J usage is TRBJ2-3; D is unresolved. This CDR3 region has 15 residues. CDR1 is MNHEY and CDR2 is SMNVEV in the germline V gene (reference sequence). Between the trimmed V and J ends, which lost 2 bases and 1 base, there was a span of 10 bases. CDR3 in amino acids: CASSLSLERTDTQYF. Here the CDR3 DNA reads TGTGCCAGCAGTTTAAGTCTCGAGCGCACAGATACGCAGTATTTT.

The chain recombines TRBV11-3 with TRBJ2-5; 9 bases are a match to TRBD2. V was pared by 2 bases and J by 5 bases, with 9 bases of the junction left unmatched. The CDR3 runs to 16 residues. Germline V gene sequence: CDR1 SGHNT, CDR2 YENEEA. The CDR3 DNA sequence: TGTGCCAGCAGCTTAAGCGGGGGGCGCGGGGACGAGACCCAGTACTTC. This gives the protein CASSLSGGRGDETQYF.

The V call is TRBV6-1, the J call TRBJ2-5, with D tentatively TRBD2 (6 bases). The length of the CDR3 is 13 residues. In germline, CDR1 is MNHNS, CDR2 SASEGT. V lost 3 bases to trimming and J lost 12 bases, with 17 bases between them. The CDR3: CASSDPGLPVKYF. The CDR3 nucleotides read TGTGCCAGCAGTGACCCGGGACTGCCCGTCAAGTACTTC.

This chain uses TRBV19 with TRBJ1-3; tentatively, D is TRBD1 (6 bases). The CDR3 is 13 residues long. Germline-derived CDR1 and CDR2 are LNHDA and SQIVND (reference sequence). V lost 10 bases to trimming and J lost 4 bases, with 14 bases between them. CDR3 DNA sequence: TGTGCCACTTCAGGGGAGCACGGAAACACCATATATTTT. It encodes CATSGEHGNTIYF.

The rearrangement uses TRBV5-1 and TRBJ2-7, with D possibly being TRBD2 (7 bases). CDR3 length: 14 amino acids. Germline CDR1 and CDR2: SGHRS and YFSETQ. V was cut by 4 bases and J by 2 bases, with 13 bases left in between. CDR3 DNA: TGCGCCAGCAGCGCGGGGGCAGGCACCTACGAGCAGTACTTC. Amino acids: CASSAGAGTYEQYF.